Each of the 18 T cell receptor beta chains below was sequenced from the same sample in a study of blood T cell repertoires in COVID-19. The method was immunoSEQ multiplex PCR; TCRdb's version includes in-frame clones alone and lacks a portion of them. The sample holds approximately 360,000 clones, roughly 90% seen once. The specimen sequenced was peripheral blood. These TCRs come from a man aged 18 to 35 with active or convalescent COVID-19.

In DNA, the CDR3 is TGTGCCACCAGTGACGCCGCAGGGATAAATCAGCCCCAGCATTTT. Translating gives CATSDAAGINQPQHF. The rearrangement links TRBV24-1 to TRBJ1-5; TRBD1 might be the D (5 bases). The CDR3 has 15 residues. V was pared by 4 bases and J by 4 bases, with 13 bases between. Germline assignment: CDR1 KGHDR and CDR2 SFDVKD.

CDR3 sequence (DNA): TGTGCCACCAGTGAGGGGGACAGACCTAACTATGGCTACACCTTC. Its translation is CATSEGDRPNYGYTF. The chain uses TRBV24-1 and TRBJ1-2, with TRBD1 matching over 7 bases. The CDR3 consists of 15 residues. Germline V lookup: CDR1 KGHDR, CDR2 SFDVKD. The J segment lost 0 bases and the V segment lost 4 bases, leaving 4 bases of the junction unmatched.

The V gene is TRBV2, the J gene TRBJ1-1; TRBD1 might be the D (5 bases). This CDR3 has 14 amino acids. Germline CDR1 is SNHLY and CDR2 is FYNNEI. V was trimmed by 9 bases and J by 4 bases, leaving 18 bases between them. The CDR3 sequence: CASGRTGVGTEAFF. CDR3 sequence (DNA): TGTGCCAGTGGCAGGACGGGGGTCGGCACTGAAGCTTTCTTT.

The chain joins TRBV6-5 to TRBJ2-7; D call uncertain. This CDR3 comprises 13 residues. V gave up 2 bases and J gave up 6 bases, with 11 bases separating them. Germline values: CDR1 MNHEY, CDR2 SVGAGI. Here the CDR3 DNA reads TGTGCCAGCAGTTACGGGCAGGCCAGCGAGCAGTACTTC. It encodes CASSYGQASEQYF.

The chain links TRBV5-6 to TRBJ1-1, with 12 bases aligning to TRBD1. The CDR3 runs 16 residues. Germline-derived CDR1 and CDR2 are SGHDT and YYEEEE. V was clipped by 3 bases and J by 1 base; unmatched bases: 4. The CDR3 coding sequence is TGTGCCAGCAGCTCTCGGGACAGGGGGCGGAACACTGAAGCTTTCTTT. Its protein product is CASSSRDRGRNTEAFF.

The chain employs TRBV2 and TRBJ1-4, with D hard to call. The V end lost 7 bases, the J end lost 4 bases, and 13 bases lay between the germline ends. The CDR3 is 14 amino acids. Germline CDR1 is SNHLY and CDR2 is FYNNEI. This chain's CDR3 is CASTRELGNEKLFF. CDR3 DNA: TGTGCCAGCACTCGGGAACTTGGTAATGAAAAACTGTTTTTT.

This rearrangement joins TRBV6-5 to TRBJ1-6; no reliable D call. V lost 6 bases, J lost 8 bases, and 8 bases lay in between. The CDR3 sequence is 12 residues long. CDR1 is MNHEY and CDR2 is SVGAGI in the germline V gene. CDR3 in DNA: TGTGCCAGCAGGATGGAGGATTCACCCCTCCACTTT. It specifies CASRMEDSPLHF.

This clone has only one observation. V usage is TRBV4-1 and J usage is TRBJ1-2; TRBD1 aligns across 9 bases. Germline V gene lookup returns CDR1 MGHRA and CDR2 YSYEKL. CDR3 size: 15 residues. V lost 0 bases and J lost 6; bases outside the gene matches: 5. CDR3 in amino acids: CASSQEGQGGNGYTF. Here the CDR3 DNA reads TGCGCCAGCAGCCAAGAGGGACAGGGTGGGAATGGCTACACCTTC.

This clone showed up just a few times. The V and J genes are TRBV12-2 and TRBJ2-1; no DNA check was done on the table's D call, TRBD1. TRBV12-2 is labeled a pseudogene. The CDR3 totals 18 residues. CDR3 sequence reads: CASRLFLLRDRGYNEQFF. The CDR3 nucleotides read TGTGCAAGTCGCTTATTCCTCCTACGGGACAGGGGTTACAATGAGCAGTTCTTC.

CDR3 sequence reads: CASSRGFGTLTDTQYF. The CDR3 nucleotides read TGTGCCAGCAGCAGGGGGTTCGGGACACTCACAGATACGCAGTATTTT. The rearrangement links TRBV5-8 to TRBJ2-3, with a weak D call TRBD1 (6 bases). The CDR3 has 16 residues. V shed 4 bases and J shed 2 bases, with 17 bases lying between them. Germline V gene lookup returns CDR1 SGHTS and CDR2 YDEGEE.

This clone has more than one count but fewer than ten. The V and J genes are TRBV24-1 and TRBJ1-1; possible D gene TRBD1, 5 bases. The CDR3 consists of 11 residues. The germline V gene encodes CDR1 KGHDR and CDR2 SFDVKD. Deletions cut 7 bases from V and 9 bases from J, with 11 bases between. The CDR3 here is CATREQGQAFF. CDR3 nucleotide sequence: TGTGCCACCAGGGAGCAGGGCCAAGCTTTCTTT.

The rearrangement links TRBV6-2 or TRBV6-3 to TRBJ2-5; TRBD2 agrees at 8 bases. Looked up from germline, CDR1 is MNHEY and CDR2 is SVGEGT. V was pared by 5 bases and J by 2 bases, with 4 bases of the junction left unmatched. The length of the CDR3 is 14 residues. DNA of the CDR3: TGTGCCAGCAGTACGACTAGCGAACAAGAGACCCAGTACTTC. Amino acid sequence: CASSTTSEQETQYF.

The genes are TRBV5-1 and TRBJ2-2; 7 nucleotides align to TRBD2. V dropped 3 bases and J dropped 5; count of bases not matched to a gene: 7. The germline CDR1 and CDR2 sequences are SGHRS and YFSETQ. The CDR3 has 15 amino acids. The CDR3, as DNA: TGCGCCAGCAGCTCGGCAGTCGGGGGGACCGGGGAGCTGTTTTTT. It is translated as CASSSAVGGTGELFF. The complete variable domain, with remaining parts taken from reference TRBV5-1 and TRBJ2-2, reads KAGVTQTPRYLIKTRGQQVTLSCSPISGHRSVSWYQQTPGQGLQFLFEYFSETQRNKGNFPGRFSGRQFSNSRSEMNVSTLELGDSALYLCASSSAVGGTGELFFGEGSRLTVL.

V and J are TRBV9 and TRBJ1-6; 11 nucleotides align to TRBD1. After removal of 4 bases from V and 4 bases from J, the junction contained 7 bases not matched to a gene. CDR3 length: 17 amino acids. Per germline, CDR1 SGDLS and CDR2 YYNGEE. CDR3 residues: CASSTGQGGVYNSPLHF. The CDR3, as DNA: TGTGCCAGCAGCACGGGACAGGGGGGAGTTTATAATTCACCCCTCCACTTT.

This chain links TRBV11-3 with TRBJ2-7; D perhaps matches TRBD2 (6 bases). Germline lookup yields CDR1 SGHNT and CDR2 YENEEA. CDR3 length equals 15 residues. Trimming cost V 5 bases and J 3 bases, with 17 bases left between them. The CDR3 sequence is CASSQGTWGDYEQYF. The CDR3 DNA sequence: TGTGCCAGCAGCCAAGGAACTTGGGGGGACTACGAGCAGTACTTC.

The chain has TRBV28 and TRBJ2-1, with 15 nucleotides matching TRBD2. Germline V CDR1 and CDR2: MDHEN, SYDVKM. This CDR3 is 19 amino acids long. V trimming: 5 bases; J trimming: 1 base; junction bases outside the gene matches: 9. CDR3 sequence (DNA): TGTGCCAGCAGTCCCGGACTAGCGGGGGGGCCAAGGTCCTACAATGAGCAGTTCTTC. Residues: CASSPGLAGGPRSYNEQFF.

The V call is TRBV5-1, the J call TRBJ1-2; 7 bases align to TRBD1. Losses at the gene ends were 0 bases for V and 4 bases for J; bases not matched to a gene: 6. The CDR3 totals 15 residues. Looked up from germline, CDR1 is SGHRS and CDR2 is YFSETQ. CDR3 sequence: CASSLESAGGYGYTF. CDR3 DNA sequence: TGCGCCAGCAGCTTGGAGTCAGCAGGGGGCTATGGCTACACCTTC.

V gene TRBV7-9 combines with J gene TRBJ1-1, with 11 bases lining up with TRBD1. This CDR3 has 14 amino acids. Germline CDR1 reads SEHNR; CDR2 reads FQNEAQ (reference sequence). V shed 4 bases, J shed 5 bases, and the junction held 3 bases outside the gene matches. CDR3 amino acids: CASSWGTGGTEAFF. CDR3 nucleotides: TGTGCCAGCAGCTGGGGGACAGGGGGAACTGAAGCTTTCTTT. The complete variable domain, with remaining parts taken from reference TRBV7-9 and TRBJ1-1, reads DTGVSQNPRHKITKRGQNVTFRCDPISEHNRLYWYRQTLGQGPEFLTYFQNEAQLEKSRLLSDRFSAERPKGSFSTLEIQRTEQGDSAMYLCASSWGTGGTEAFFGQGTRLTVV.